Below are 18 T cell receptor beta chains sequenced from a single sample in a study of blood T cell repertoires in COVID-19. Sequencing was performed with immunoSEQ multiplex PCR; in TCRdb, only in-frame clones are kept and a portion is missing. Of about 34,000 clones listed, roughly 87% are singletons. The source material was peripheral blood. The receptors shown here come from an elderly man with acute or convalescent COVID-19.

This clone showed up just once. This chain links TRBV7-3 with TRBJ2-5; D is possibly TRBD2 (5 bases). The germline CDR1 and CDR2 sequences are SGHTA and FQGTGA. Trimming stripped 4 bases from V and 0 bases from J, with 6 bases between. This CDR3 contains 13 residues. The CDR3 reads CASSSGYQETQYF. CDR3 sequence (DNA): TGTGCCAGCAGCTCGGGATACCAAGAGACCCAGTACTTC.

The chain carries TRBV28 and TRBJ2-5; TRBD2 agrees at 8 bases. The V gene's germline CDR1 is MDHEN and CDR2 SYDVKM. The CDR3 is made up of 15 amino acids. V dropped 2 bases and J dropped 5; count of bases not matched to a gene: 7. The chain's CDR3 is CASSLRLAGIETQYF. The CDR3 DNA follows: TGTGCCAGCAGTTTAAGATTAGCGGGGATCGAGACCCAGTACTTC.

This sequence joins TRBV9 and TRBJ1-4; D is possibly TRBD1 (5 bases). V lost 4 bases and J 5 bases, leaving 18 bases between the germline ends. Germline loops: CDR1 SGDLS, CDR2 YYNGEE. CDR3 length equals 16 residues. This CDR3 reads CASSSPLGEGNEKLFF. CDR3 bases: TGTGCCAGCAGCTCACCCCTGGGGGAGGGGAATGAAAAACTGTTTTTT.

J is TRBJ1-4 and V is TRBV3-1 (or the pseudogene TRBV3-2), with 9 nucleotides matching TRBD1. Germline CDR1 is LGHDT and CDR2 is YNNKEL (reference sequence). The CDR3 sequence is 15 residues long. V shed 0 bases and J 8 bases; nucleotides not matched to a gene: 4. The CDR3 bases are TGTGCCAGCAGCCAAGAGGGAGACAGGGGGGAAAAACTGTTTTTT. Protein sequence: CASSQEGDRGEKLFF.

This clone was detected only a few times. The V gene is TRBV6-5, the J gene TRBJ1-1, with TRBD1 identical over 7 bases. V gave up 5 bases and J gave up 5 bases; unmatched junction bases: 8. The CDR3 is made up of 14 amino acids. Germline V gene sequence: CDR1 MNHEY, CDR2 SVGAGI. The CDR3 bases are TGTGCCAGCAGTCCTCAGGGGGTTGGTACTGAAGCTTTCTTT. Its protein is CASSPQGVGTEAFF.

This clone was counted once. The chain links TRBV5-1 to TRBJ2-1, with unresolved D. V shed 4 bases and J shed 5 bases, with 13 bases lying between them. CDR1 is SGHRS and CDR2 is YFSETQ in the germline V gene. There are 14 residues in the CDR3. CDR3 in DNA: TGCGCCAGCAGCCAAATCCTAGAGGACAATGAGCAGTTCTTC. Translating gives CASSQILEDNEQFF.

The chain has TRBV5-1 and TRBJ2-2, with D possibly TRBD1 on 6 matching bases. Trimming cost V 1 base and J 7 bases, with 11 bases left between them. The CDR3 has 14 residues. Germline CDR1 SGHRS, CDR2 YFSETQ. The CDR3 bases are TGCGCCAGCAGCTTGCAGGGGCGTATCGGGGAGCTGTTTTTT. Protein sequence: CASSLQGRIGELFF. Full variable domain (missing parts from reference TRBV5-1 and TRBJ2-2): KAGVTQTPRYLIKTRGQQVTLSCSPISGHRSVSWYQQTPGQGLQFLFEYFSETQRNKGNFPGRFSGRQFSNSRSEMNVSTLELGDSALYLCASSLQGRIGELFFGEGSRLTVL.

V is TRBV5-1 and J is TRBJ1-2; D is uncertain. Germline CDR1 is SGHRS and CDR2 is YFSETQ. The CDR3 is 16 amino acids. V was trimmed by 1 base and J by 0 bases, leaving 13 bases between them. The CDR3 here is CASSLSLSPANYGYTF. The DNA for the CDR3 is TGCGCCAGCAGCTTGTCGTTATCTCCCGCTAACTATGGCTACACCTTC.

The rearrangement uses TRBV7-2 and TRBJ2-1, with D possibly matching TRBD1 (6 bases). Germline V CDR1 and CDR2: SGHTA, FQGNSA. With 5 bases removed from V and 7 bases from J, the gap between germline ends came to 15 bases. CDR3 length: 14 amino acids. The CDR3 DNA sequence: TGTGCCAGCAGCCTCGGACAGTTCATGAATGAGCAGTTCTTC. Residues: CASSLGQFMNEQFF.

The genes are TRBV6-5 and TRBJ2-7; D possibly corresponds to TRBD1 (6 bases). The germline CDR1 and CDR2 sequences are MNHEY and SVGAGI. The CDR3 extends over 15 amino acids. V lost 5 bases to trimming and J lost 2 bases, with 16 bases between them. CDR3 sequence reads: CASSIGTGSAYEQYF. DNA of the CDR3: TGTGCCAGCAGTATAGGAACAGGGAGCGCCTACGAGCAGTACTTC.

This chain links TRBV7-3 with TRBJ2-5; 7 nucleotides align to TRBD2. After removal of 3 bases from V and 5 bases from J, the junction contained 6 bases not matched to a gene. This CDR3 is 14 amino acids long. Germline V CDR1 and CDR2: SGHTA, FQGTGA. The DNA for the CDR3 is TGTGCCAGCAGCTTCGCCGGGGGGTACGAGACCCAGTACTTC. Protein sequence: CASSFAGGYETQYF.

The chain joins TRBV6-5 to TRBJ2-1; D ambiguous. Trimming removed 5 bases at V and 5 bases at J, with 10 bases between. Germline values: CDR1 MNHEY, CDR2 SVGAGI. The CDR3 contains 13 residues. As DNA, the CDR3 is TGTGCCAGCAGTCAGACACGGAACAATGAGCAGTTCTTC. Translating it yields CASSQTRNNEQFF.

V usage is TRBV2 and J usage is TRBJ1-1; tentatively, D is TRBD1 (6 bases). CDR1 SNHLY and CDR2 FYNNEI come from the germline V gene. V shed 9 bases and J shed 1 base, with 12 bases lying between them. CDR3 length: 13 residues. CDR3 region: CARTGNENTEAFF. CDR3 DNA sequence: TGTGCCAGGACAGGCAATGAGAACACTGAAGCTTTCTTT.

The chain recombines TRBV11-3 with TRBJ2-3, with 11 nucleotides matching TRBD2. The ends lost 4 bases at V and 2 bases at J; junction bases unmatched: 8. CDR1 SGHNT and CDR2 YENEEA come from the germline V gene. CDR3 length: 17 residues. The CDR3 nucleotides read TGTGCCAGCAGCTATTCTAGCGGGGGGAGCCACACAGATACGCAGTATTTT. Its translation: CASSYSSGGSHTDTQYF.

The J gene is TRBJ2-3, the V gene TRBV18; 7 bases match TRBD1. V lost 6 bases, J lost 0 bases, and 6 bases stayed unmatched. The CDR3 is made up of 15 amino acids. Germline V gene data show CDR1 as KGHSH and CDR2 as LQKENI. CDR3 nucleotides: TGTGCCAGCTCGCTAGACAGGGCTAGCACAGATACGCAGTATTTT. Translating gives CASSLDRASTDTQYF.

This clone appeared a single time. CDR3 nucleotides: TGTGCCAGCAGTGAGTTCCAGGGTAATCAGCCCCAGCATTTT. Its translation: CASSEFQGNQPQHF. The chain recombines TRBV6-1 with TRBJ1-5, with a tentative D call TRBD1 (5 bases). The V gene lost 3 bases and the J gene lost 4 bases, with 10 bases spanning the gap. The CDR3 runs to 14 residues. Germline values: CDR1 MNHNS, CDR2 SASEGT.

This chain joins TRBV19 and TRBJ1-4; tentatively, D is TRBD1 (5 bases). The CDR3 sequence is 16 residues long. CDR1 and CDR2 from the germline V gene are LNHDA and SQIVND (reference sequence). The V end was cut by 6 bases, the J end by 0 bases, with 14 bases between. This CDR3 is CASRGRGSTTNEKLFF. CDR3 in DNA: TGTGCCAGTAGGGGCCGGGGGTCGACAACTAATGAAAAACTGTTTTTT.

The gene calls are TRBV6-5 and TRBJ2-3; D not resolved. CDR1 MNHEY and CDR2 SVGAGI come from the germline V gene. The germline V and J ends were trimmed by 6 bases and 0 bases, with 10 bases remaining between them. The CDR3 totals 14 residues. As DNA, the CDR3 is TGTGCCAGCAGACTTAGCAGTAGCACAGATACGCAGTATTTT. Its translation: CASRLSSSTDTQYF.